This T cell receptor (beta chain) comes out of a study of blood T cell repertoires in COVID-19. Study-wide context: Sites in the United States, Italy and Spain provided acute and convalescent COVID-19 samples. T cells, B-cell-depleted T cells, or PBMCs supplied cDNA or gDNA.

While infection was still active, Seattle patients were enrolled and then followed longitudinally. Per the authors' pipeline: Estimates of nucleated cell counts were drawn from the amplification of reference gene primers. Sequenced by immunoSEQ multiplex PCR; TCRdb stores in-frame clones only, minus some. That table supplies the V and J calls and clone size; D and trimming were determined from the DNA. The data show fewer than 300,000 clones, with around 82% seen just once and 15% to 18% held by the top ten. The length of the CDR3 is 16 residues. The ends were cut back, 2 bases at V and 3 bases at J, with 14 bases in the middle. CDR1 is MNHEY, CDR2 SMNVEV, per germline (reference sequence).

The chain links TRBV27 to TRBJ2-1, with TRBD2 as a possible D gene (6 bases). The TCR sequence derives from a person aged 65 to 85 with COVID-19, enrolled during active disease. The sample comprised peripheral blood. The CDR3 here is CASSLVVRGNYNEQFF. CDR3 nucleotide sequence: TGTGCCAGCAGTTTAGTGGTACGCGGGAACTACAATGAGCAGTTCTTC.